The rows below give T cell receptor beta chains drawn from one sample of a study of beta chain features in type 1 diabetes. Some clones are missing from TCRdb's copy, which holds only in-frame ones; the method was immunoSEQ multiplex PCR. This table has hundreds of thousands of clones, over 12% appearing once. Sequencing was carried out using naive CD4+ T cells from blood. The receptor source for this set is a man between 18 and 29 years old with type 1 diabetes. Both conserved end residues are part of each CDR3. D genes are given only for firm matches. A clone size is listed for some rows: how often the clone was seen (once, few, many), or a class if it is expanded.

v_gene: TRBV4-2; abundance: -; d_gene: -; j_gene: TRBJ1-4; CDR3aa: CASSGGLSEKLFF; CDR3nt: TGTGCCAGCAGCGGGGGACTAAGTGAAAAACTGTTTTTT
v_gene: TRBV18; abundance: few; d_gene: -; j_gene: TRBJ1-5; CDR3aa: CASSPEQGFWGSNQPQHF; CDR3nt: TGTGCCAGCTCACCAGAACAAGGGTTTTGGGGGAGCAATCAGCCCCAGCATTTT
v_gene: TRBV20-1; abundance: -; d_gene: -; j_gene: TRBJ2-1; CDR3aa: CSAHSGREQFF; CDR3nt: TGCAGTGCTCACAGCGGACGTGAGCAGTTCTTC
v_gene: TRBV28; abundance: -; d_gene: -; j_gene: TRBJ2-1; CDR3aa: CASSLPGNEQFF; CDR3nt: TGTGCCAGCAGTCTACCGGGGAATGAGCAGTTCTTC
v_gene: TRBV25-1; abundance: -; d_gene: TRBD1; j_gene: TRBJ1-6; CDR3aa: CASSSKTGTARNSPLHF; CDR3nt: TGTGCCAGCAGTTCAAAAACCGGGACAGCTAGGAATTCACCCCTCCACTTT
v_gene: TRBV13; abundance: few; d_gene: -; j_gene: TRBJ2-7; CDR3aa: CASSLSPAGSYEQYF; CDR3nt: TGTGCCAGCAGCTTATCCCCGGCGGGCTCCTACGAGCAGTACTTC
v_gene: TRBV27; abundance: -; d_gene: -; j_gene: TRBJ1-2; CDR3aa: CASRPGRDSLLYGYTF; CDR3nt: TGTGCCAGCAGGCCTGGCAGAGACAGCCTCCTCTATGGCTACACCTTC
v_gene: TRBV15; abundance: -; d_gene: -; j_gene: TRBJ2-6; CDR3aa: CATSRDGKGANVLTF; CDR3nt: TGTGCCACCAGCAGAGACGGGAAAGGGGCCAACGTCCTGACTTTC
v_gene: TRBV9; abundance: -; d_gene: -; j_gene: TRBJ1-4; CDR3aa: CASSDGRNLNEKLFF; CDR3nt: TGTGCCAGCTCCGATGGGCGGAACCTTAATGAAAAACTGTTTTTT
v_gene: TRBV28; abundance: few; d_gene: -; j_gene: TRBJ1-5; CDR3aa: CASVQGNQPQHF; CDR3nt: TGTGCCAGCGTCCAGGGGAATCAGCCCCAGCATTTT
v_gene: TRBV29-1; abundance: few; d_gene: -; j_gene: TRBJ1-1; CDR3aa: CSVFQPNTEAFF; CDR3nt: TGCAGCGTTTTCCAACCGAACACTGAAGCTTTCTTT